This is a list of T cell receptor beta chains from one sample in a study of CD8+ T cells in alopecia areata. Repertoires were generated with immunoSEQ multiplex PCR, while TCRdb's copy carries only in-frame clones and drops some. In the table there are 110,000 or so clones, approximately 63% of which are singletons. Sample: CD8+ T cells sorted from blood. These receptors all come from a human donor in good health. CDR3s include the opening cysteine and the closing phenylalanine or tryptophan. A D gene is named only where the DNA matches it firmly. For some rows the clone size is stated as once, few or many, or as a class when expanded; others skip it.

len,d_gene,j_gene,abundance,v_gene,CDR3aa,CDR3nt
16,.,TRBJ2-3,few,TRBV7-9,CASSGGRQDRTDTQYF,TGTGCCAGCAGCGGGGGCCGACAGGACCGCACAGATACGCAGTATTTT
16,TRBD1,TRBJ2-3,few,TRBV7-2,CASSPTPGQGSDTQYF,TGTGCCAGCAGCCCTACTCCGGGACAGGGGTCAGATACGCAGTATTTT
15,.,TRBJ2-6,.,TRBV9,CASSPGPAWANVLTF,TGTGCCAGCAGCCCCGGCCCCGCTTGGGCCAACGTCCTGACTTTC
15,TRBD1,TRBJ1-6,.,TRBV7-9,CASSLGQGYNSPLHF,TGTGCCAGCAGCTTAGGACAGGGGTATAATTCACCCCTCCACTTT
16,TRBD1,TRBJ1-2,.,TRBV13,CASSLDEGQGAAGYTF,TGTGCCAGCAGCTTAGATGAAGGTCAGGGGGCGGCCGGCTACACCTTC
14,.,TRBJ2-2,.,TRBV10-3,CAIPGGPGAGELFF,TGTGCCATCCCGGGGGGTCCAGGGGCCGGGGAGCTGTTTTTT
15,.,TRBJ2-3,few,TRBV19,CASSPPQGQADTQYF,TGTGCCAGTAGTCCCCCTCAGGGGCAGGCAGATACGCAGTATTTT
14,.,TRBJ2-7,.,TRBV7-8,CASSLDWLASEQYF,TGTGCCAGCAGCTTAGATTGGCTAGCCTCCGAGCAGTACTTC
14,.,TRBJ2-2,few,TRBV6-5,CASSYGRGVGELFF,TGTGCCAGCAGTTACGGCAGGGGTGTCGGGGAGCTGTTTTTT
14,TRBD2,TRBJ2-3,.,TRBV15,CATSYYAGADTQYF,TGTGCCACCAGCTACTACGCGGGGGCAGATACGCAGTATTTT
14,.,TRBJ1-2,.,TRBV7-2,CASSLVPRSYGYTF,TGTGCCAGCAGCTTAGTTCCCCGATCCTATGGCTACACCTTC
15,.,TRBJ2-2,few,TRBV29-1,CSVERAGTRTGELFF,TGCAGCGTTGAACGAGCAGGGACGAGGACCGGGGAGCTGTTTTTT
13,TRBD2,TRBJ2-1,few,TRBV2,CASSDGGYNEQFF,TGTGCCAGCAGTGACGGGGGGTACAATGAGCAGTTCTTC
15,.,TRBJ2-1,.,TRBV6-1,CADYREDRSSNEQFF,TGTGCCGATTATAGGGAGGACAGATCGAGCAATGAGCAGTTCTTC
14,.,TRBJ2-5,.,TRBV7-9,CASSHRTEQETQYF,TGTGCCAGCAGCCACCGGACAGAACAAGAGACCCAGTACTTC
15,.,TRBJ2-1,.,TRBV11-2,CASRDRGRTYNEQFF,TGTGCCAGCAGGGACCGGGGGCGCACCTACAATGAGCAGTTCTTC
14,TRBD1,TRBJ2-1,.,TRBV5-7,CASSLGQGSGEQFF,TGTGCCAGCAGCTTGGGACAGGGGTCGGGTGAGCAGTTCTTC
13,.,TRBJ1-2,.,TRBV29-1,CSVGEGGNYGYTF,TGCAGCGTTGGCGAGGGGGGCAACTATGGCTACACCTTC
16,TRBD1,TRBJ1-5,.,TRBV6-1,CASSGDRGQGNQPQHF,TGTGCCAGCAGTGGGGACAGGGGGCAGGGCAATCAGCCCCAGCATTTT
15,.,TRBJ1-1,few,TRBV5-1,CASSPVGSGGTEAFF,TGCGCCAGCAGCCCGGTCGGATCAGGAGGCACTGAAGCTTTCTTT
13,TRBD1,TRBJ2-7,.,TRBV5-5,CASRAGTGGEQCF,TGTGCCAGCAGGGCCGGGACAGGGGGCGAGCAGTGCTTC
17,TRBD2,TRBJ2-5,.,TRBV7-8,CASSWGTSGGDKETQYF,TGTGCCAGCAGCTGGGGGACTAGCGGGGGCGATAAAGAGACCCAGTACTTC
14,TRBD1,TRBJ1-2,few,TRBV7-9,CASSYKQGAGGYTF,TGTGCCAGCAGCTACAAACAGGGGGCTGGTGGCTACACCTTC
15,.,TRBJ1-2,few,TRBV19,CASSIGVEANYGYTF,TGTGCCAGTAGTATAGGGGTCGAAGCTAACTATGGCTACACCTTC
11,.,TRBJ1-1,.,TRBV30,CAWMAETEAFF,TGTGCCTGGATGGCAGAAACTGAAGCTTTCTTT
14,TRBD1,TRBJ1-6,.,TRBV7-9,CASSFQGDNSPLHF,TGTGCCAGCAGCTTCCAGGGGGATAATTCACCCCTCCACTTT
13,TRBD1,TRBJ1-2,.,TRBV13,CASSSGTGASGSF,TGTGCCAGCAGCTCCGGGACAGGGGCCTCTGGGAGCTTC
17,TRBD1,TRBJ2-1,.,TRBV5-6,CASSSNYRDSSYNEQFF,TGTGCCAGCAGCTCCAACTACCGGGACAGCTCCTACAATGAGCAGTTCTTC
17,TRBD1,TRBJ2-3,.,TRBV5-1,CASNGQGSGTSTDTQYF,TGCGCCAGCAATGGACAGGGCTCAGGAACTAGCACAGATACGCAGTATTTT
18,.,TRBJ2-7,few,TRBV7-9,CASSLSVLGRDRFYEQYF,TGTGCCAGCAGCTTAAGTGTATTGGGGCGGGACAGATTCTACGAGCAGTACTTC
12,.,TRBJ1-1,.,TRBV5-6,CASSQGSTEAFF,TGTGCCAGCAGCCAAGGGAGCACTGAAGCTTTCTTT
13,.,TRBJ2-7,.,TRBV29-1,CSVEGVATYEQYF,TGCAGCGTTGAAGGCGTCGCCACCTACGAGCAGTACTTC
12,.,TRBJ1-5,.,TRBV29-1,CSVGQGTQPQHF,TGCAGCGTTGGCCAGGGGACTCAGCCCCAGCATTTT
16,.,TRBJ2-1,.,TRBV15,CATSREGGGAYNEQFF,TGTGCCACCAGCAGAGAAGGCGGCGGGGCCTACAATGAGCAGTTCTTC
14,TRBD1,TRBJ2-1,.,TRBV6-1,CASTGTGDYNEQFF,TGTGCCAGCACCGGGACAGGTGATTACAATGAGCAGTTCTTC
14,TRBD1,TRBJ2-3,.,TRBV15,CATSGDRGADTQYF,TGTGCCACCAGCGGAGACAGGGGTGCAGATACGCAGTATTTT
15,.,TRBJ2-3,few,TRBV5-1,CASRRGTGRTDTQYF,TGCGCCAGCAGGCGGGGGACAGGCCGGACAGATACGCAGTATTTT
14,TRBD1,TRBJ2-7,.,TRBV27,CASSWTGSSYEQYF,TGTGCCAGCAGTTGGACAGGAAGCTCCTACGAGCAGTACTTC
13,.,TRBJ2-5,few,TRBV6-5,CASRNFGVETQYF,TGTGCCAGCAGGAATTTTGGGGTAGAGACCCAGTACTTC
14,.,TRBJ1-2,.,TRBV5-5,CASSLGQYLGGYTF,TGTGCCAGCAGCTTGGGGCAATACTTGGGAGGCTACACCTTC